The rows below give T cell receptor beta chains drawn from one sample of a study of OX40 agonist ivuxolimab in advanced cancers. Only in-frame clones appear in the TCRdb table, and some are missing; sequencing was by immunoSEQ multiplex PCR. The sample yields roughly 70,000 clones, 85% seen once. The specimen comprised CD4+ or CD8+ T cells sorted from blood, sampled in a trial of the OX40 agonist ivuxolimab. The receptors shown here come from an adult with an advanced solid tumor such as melanoma, head and neck, liver or kidney cancer. Both conserved end residues are part of each CDR3. Fields, in order: V gene, D gene, CDR3 length, clone size, J gene, CDR3 protein, CDR3 DNA. D genes are given only for firm matches. Size is omitted from some rows. Given values are once, few, many or a class for expanded clones.

TRBV11-2	TRBD1	14	.	TRBJ1-1	CASSVRDRNTEAFF	TGTGCCAGCAGCGTAAGGGACAGAAACACTGAAGCTTTCTTT
TRBV7-6	.	13	once	TRBJ2-1	CASSPGPSNEQFF	TGTGCCAGCAGCCCGGGACCGAGCAATGAGCAGTTCTTC
TRBV10-3	.	13	.	TRBJ1-2	CASCERVNYGYTF	TGTGCCTCCTGCGAACGGGTAAACTATGGCTACACCTTC
TRBV15	TRBD1	14	.	TRBJ1-2	CATSVVGQGPGYTF	TGTGCCACCAGCGTAGTGGGACAGGGGCCCGGCTACACCTTC
TRBV2	.	11	.	TRBJ2-7	CASSEWAEQYF	TGTGCCAGCAGTGAGTGGGCAGAGCAGTACTTC
TRBV7-8	.	15	.	TRBJ1-1	CASSGTGMRTTEAFF	TGTGCCAGCAGCGGAACAGGGATGAGAACCACTGAAGCTTTCTTT
TRBV10-2	TRBD2	12	.	TRBJ2-5	CASSELLAGGYF	TGCGCCAGCAGTGAACTCCTAGCGGGCGGGTACTTC
TRBV6-6	TRBD1	13	once	TRBJ1-1	CASSYPQGGPAFF	TGTGCCAGCAGTTACCCCCAAGGGGGCCCAGCTTTCTTT
TRBV18	TRBD1	15	.	TRBJ2-7	CASSVGQGVTYEQYF	TGTGCCAGCTCAGTGGGACAGGGGGTTACCTACGAGCAGTACTTC
TRBV6-4	.	17	.	TRBJ2-3	CASSDSGAGDNTDTQYF	TGTGCCAGCAGTGACTCGGGGGCGGGGGATAACACAGATACGCAGTATTTT
TRBV10-3	.	15	.	TRBJ1-5	CAISNVGDSNQPQHF	TGTGCCATCAGTAACGTGGGAGACAGCAATCAGCCCCAGCATTTT
TRBV6-6	.	13	.	TRBJ1-2	CASSPGANYGYTF	TGTGCCAGCAGTCCCGGAGCTAACTATGGCTACACCTTC
TRBV2	.	14	.	TRBJ1-5	CASSAGGSNQPQHF	TGTGCCAGCAGTGCCGGCGGTAGCAATCAGCCCCAGCATTTT
TRBV19	.	15	.	TRBJ2-7	CASMEGSGPSYEQYF	TGTGCCAGTATGGAGGGCAGCGGACCTTCCTACGAGCAGTACTTC
TRBV21-1	.	14	.	TRBJ2-7	CASSKNGAPYEQYF	TGTGCCAGCAGCAAGAACGGGGCCCCCTACGAGCAGTACTTC
TRBV7-2	TRBD2	14	.	TRBJ2-7	CASSLGGSHYEQYF	TGTGCCAGCAGCTTAGGCGGGAGCCACTACGAGCAGTACTTC
TRBV5-1	.	15	.	TRBJ2-7	CASRPEVQRAYEQYF	TGCGCCAGCAGACCTGAGGTCCAAAGAGCTTACGAGCAGTACTTC
TRBV2	TRBD2	14	.	TRBJ2-7	CASSDRGRAYEQYF	TGTGCCAGCAGTGATCGTGGGAGGGCCTACGAGCAGTACTTC
TRBV4-2	TRBD1	15	.	TRBJ1-6	CASSLVGQGNSPLHF	TGTGCCAGCAGCTTGGTAGGACAGGGAAATTCACCCCTCCACTTT
TRBV18	TRBD1	18	.	TRBJ2-7	CASSLQPPSGTELHEQYF	TGTGCCAGCTCCCTGCAACCCCCTTCCGGGACAGAATTGCACGAGCAGTACTTC
TRBV5-1	.	17	.	TRBJ1-5	CASSPEGMGFGNQPQHF	TGCGCCAGCAGCCCCGAGGGAATGGGGTTCGGCAATCAGCCCCAGCATTTT
TRBV4-2	TRBD1	17	few	TRBJ2-3	CASSQGIRTGGKDTQYF	TGTGCCAGCAGCCAAGGAATTAGAACAGGGGGCAAGGATACGCAGTATTTT
TRBV5-4	.	18	.	TRBJ1-1	CASSQDREGTEMNTEAFF	TGCGCCAGCAGCCAAGATCGGGAAGGAACAGAGATGAACACTGAAGCTTTCTTT
TRBV18	.	14	once	TRBJ2-3	CASSRDGNTDTQYF	TGTGCCAGCTCACGGGACGGAAACACAGATACGCAGTATTTT
TRBV2	TRBD2	14	.	TRBJ2-3	CASNERGVTDTQYF	TGTGCCAGCAACGAGCGGGGGGTCACAGATACGCAGTATTTT
TRBV18	.	15	.	TRBJ2-1	CASSPGGKGYNEQFF	TGTGCCAGCTCACCAGGGGGGAAGGGGTACAATGAGCAGTTCTTC
TRBV5-5	TRBD1	15	few	TRBJ1-3	CASSLTGVSGNTIYF	TGTGCCAGCAGCTTGACAGGGGTCTCGGGAAACACCATATATTTT
TRBV6-5	.	14	few	TRBJ1-6	CASSQTKGESPLHF	TGTGCCAGCAGTCAGACAAAGGGAGAATCACCCCTCCACTTT
TRBV28	TRBD1	15	few	TRBJ2-7	CATRVLGQGAREQYF	TGTGCCACCAGGGTTTTGGGACAGGGGGCGCGAGAGCAGTACTTC
TRBV6-5	.	14	.	TRBJ1-5	CASSYSYSNQPQHF	TGTGCCAGCAGTTACAGTTATAGCAATCAGCCCCAGCATTTT
TRBV5-6	.	14	.	TRBJ2-4	CASSPATGSNIQYF	TGTGCCAGCAGCCCCGCCACGGGGAGCAACATTCAGTACTTC
TRBV6-5	TRBD1	15	few	TRBJ1-1	CASSGQGAGDTEAFF	TGTGCCAGCTCGGGACAGGGGGCAGGGGACACTGAAGCTTTCTTT
TRBV7-2	.	14	.	TRBJ1-2	CASSFTGTDYGYTF	TGTGCCAGCAGCTTCACCGGGACGGACTATGGCTACACCTTC
TRBV9	.	14	.	TRBJ2-3	CASSIGTVTDTQYF	TGTGCCAGCAGCATCGGGACGGTAACAGATACGCAGTATTTT
TRBV19	.	13	.	TRBJ1-1	CASRPTRGTEAFF	TGTGCCAGTAGGCCGACACGGGGGACTGAAGCTTTCTTT
TRBV7-2	TRBD1	16	.	TRBJ1-2	CASSPYIATGGGGYTF	TGTGCCAGCAGCCCATATATCGCGACAGGGGGGGGCGGCTACACCTTC
TRBV6-5	.	13	.	TRBJ1-5	CASSPQGRQPQHF	TGTGCCAGCAGTCCACAGGGCCGGCAGCCCCAGCATTTT
TRBV14	.	18	.	TRBJ1-6	CASSHGRGRYLTNSPLHF	TGTGCCAGCAGCCATGGGAGGGGACGTTACTTGACTAATTCACCCCTCCACTTT
TRBV18	.	13	.	TRBJ2-5	CASSAREIRTQYF	TGTGCCAGCTCAGCCCGGGAAATCAGGACCCAGTACTTC
TRBV7-2	.	15	few	TRBJ1-3	CASSLLPGSGNTIYF	TGTGCCAGCAGCTTATTACCGGGTTCTGGAAACACCATATATTTT
TRBV6-5	.	11	.	TRBJ2-5	CASSFAGTQYF	TGTGCCAGCAGCTTCGCAGGGACCCAGTACTTC